The clone carrying this T cell receptor (beta chain) was found many times. TCR beta CDR3 regions were amplified from RNA. An initial round of RT-PCR targeting the TCR CDR3 relied on the HTBI primer set. TCRdb itself ran the multiplex PCR reads through MiXCR, one entry per CDR3 protein. This table holds more than 300,000 distinct CDR3 sequences, more than 12% found once. The data are from a study of T cells in Graves' hyperthyroidism and ophthalmopathy. Clinical Activity Scores of at least 3, NOSPECS grades of at least 4 and durations under 3 months characterized ophthalmopathy patients. The sequence was obtained from a woman aged 25 to 39 with Graves' ophthalmopathy. Input material: blood.

This chain's CDR3 is CASSLALQADFFTDTQYF. CDR3 sequence (DNA): TGCGCCAGCAGCTTGGCCTTACAGGCAGACTTTTTCACAGATACGCAGTATTTT. The rearrangement uses TRBV5-1 and TRBJ2-3; D might be TRBD1 (5 bases). Germline CDR1 reads SGHRS; CDR2 reads YFSETQ. Trimming pared 0 bases from V and 2 bases from J, leaving 19 bases between. CDR3 size: 18 residues.